This T cell receptor (beta chain) is from a study of cytomegalovirus exposure and HLA in healthy donors. Study-level findings and limits: Rare TCR sequences dominated, though some public TCRs recurred in many donors. A classifier reportedly called cytomegalovirus status with high sensitivity and specificity.

Trimming stripped 8 bases from V and 5 bases from J, with 13 bases between. This CDR3 region has 13 residues. Germline CDR1 and CDR2: SNHLY and FYNNEI. PCR involved 60 Vbeta and 13 Jbeta primers. Repertoires were generated with immunoSEQ multiplex PCR, while TCRdb's copy carries only in-frame clones and drops some. The data contain tens of thousands of clones, around 91% of them singletons. Of note for this clone: The antigen is not known.

This chain links TRBV2 with TRBJ2-1; D may be TRBD2 (5 bases). This receptor was taken from a woman aged 30 to 39 in good health and CMV-seropositive. The specimen was PBMCs. CDR3 loop: CASGFRENNEQFF. The CDR3 DNA reads as TGTGCCAGCGGATTTCGGGAAAACAATGAGCAGTTCTTC.